This T cell receptor beta chain was captured by sequencing in a study of vaccination and CD4 T cells after COVID-19. For the study at large: The cells were exposed to overlapping spike peptides originating from SARS-CoV-2, HCoV-NL63, HCoV-OC43 and HCoV-229E for stimulation.

Notes on this clonotype: Its antigen is unidentified.

The treatment was: approximately 10-day PBMC culture with coronavirus spike peptide pools or control peptides (ViraFEST assay). Expanded clonotypes were found by TCR sequencing after peptide-pool stimulation (ViraFEST). In germline, CDR1 is SGHNT, CDR2 YENEEA. The length of the CDR3 is 14 residues. Trimming removed 4 bases from V and 3 bases from J, with 10 bases in between. With the Oncomine TCR Beta short-read assay, DNA from cultured CD4+ T cells was sequenced. TCRdb used MiXCR to reprocess the PCR reads, holding one entry per CDR3 protein. Of a few thousand distinct CDR3 sequences in the sample, roughly a third are singletons; the top ten hold over 50%.

This sequence originates from a human donor who had recovered from COVID-19. Sample: CD4+ T cells from blood, cultured in vitro, taken after SARS-CoV-2 vaccination. The V gene is TRBV11-3, the J gene TRBJ1-3; D unresolved. CDR3 sequence reads: CASSWRVGGNTIYF. CDR3 in DNA: TGTGCCAGCAGCTGGAGGGTCGGTGGAAACACCATATATTTT.